This T cell receptor beta chain was captured by sequencing in a study of Ad26.COV2.S vaccination and SARS-CoV-2 variants. Sequencing was performed with immunoSEQ multiplex PCR; in TCRdb, only in-frame clones are kept and a portion is missing. The sample contains about 250,000 clones, around 88% of which appear only once. The CDR3 totals 16 residues. V was shortened by 3 bases and J by 0 bases, with 12 bases between the two germline ends. Germline-derived CDR1 and CDR2 are SGHTA and FQGNSA. The treatment denotes: some 20 received Ad26.COV2.S at low or high dose, single or two shots; several received placebo; per-sample allocation not given. Samples analyzed were those drawn on day 63 after the first vaccine or placebo injection.

The sequence was obtained from a person aged 18-65 years who received the Ad26.COV2.S COVID-19 vaccine or a placebo. This sequence joins TRBV7-2 and TRBJ2-4; TRBD2 is a possible D gene (7 bases). Sequenced here: peripheral blood, sampled in a trial of Ad26.COV2.S vaccine versus placebo. The CDR3 here is CASSFLGGGAKNIQYF. In DNA form, the CDR3 reads TGTGCCAGCAGCTTTCTAGGGGGGGGAGCCAAAAACATTCAGTACTTC.